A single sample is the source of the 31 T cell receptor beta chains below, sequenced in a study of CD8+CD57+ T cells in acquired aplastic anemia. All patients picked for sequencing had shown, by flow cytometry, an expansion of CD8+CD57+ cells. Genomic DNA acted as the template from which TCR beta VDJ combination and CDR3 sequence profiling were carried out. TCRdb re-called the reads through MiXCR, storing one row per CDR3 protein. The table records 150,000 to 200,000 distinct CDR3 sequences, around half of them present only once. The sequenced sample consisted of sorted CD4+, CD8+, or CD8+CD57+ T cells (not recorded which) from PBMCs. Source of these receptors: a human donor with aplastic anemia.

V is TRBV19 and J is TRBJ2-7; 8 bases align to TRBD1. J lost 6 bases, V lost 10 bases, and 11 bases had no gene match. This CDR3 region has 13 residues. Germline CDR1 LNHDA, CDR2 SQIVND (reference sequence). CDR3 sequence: CATKDRVNAEQYF. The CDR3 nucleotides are TGTGCCACCAAGGACAGGGTAAACGCCGAGCAGTACTTC. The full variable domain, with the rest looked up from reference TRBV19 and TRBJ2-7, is DGGITQSPKYLFRKEGQNVTLSCEQNLNHDAMYWYRQDPGQGLRLIYYSQIVNDFQKGDIAEGYSVSREKKESFPLTVTSAQKNPTAFYLCATKDRVNAEQYFGPGTRLTVT.

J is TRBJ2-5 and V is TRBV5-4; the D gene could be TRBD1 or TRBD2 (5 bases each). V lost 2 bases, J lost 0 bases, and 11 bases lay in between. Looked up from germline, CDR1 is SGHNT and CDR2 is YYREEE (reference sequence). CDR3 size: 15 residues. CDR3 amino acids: CASSLAWGYQETQYF. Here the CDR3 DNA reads TGTGCCAGCAGCTTAGCATGGGGGTACCAAGAGACCCAGTACTTC. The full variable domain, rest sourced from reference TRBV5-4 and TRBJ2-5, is ETGVTQSPTHLIKTRGQQVTLRCSSQSGHNTVSWYQQALGQGPQFIFQYYREEENGRGNFPPRFSGLQFPNYSSELNVNALELDDSALYLCASSLAWGYQETQYFGPGTRLLVL.

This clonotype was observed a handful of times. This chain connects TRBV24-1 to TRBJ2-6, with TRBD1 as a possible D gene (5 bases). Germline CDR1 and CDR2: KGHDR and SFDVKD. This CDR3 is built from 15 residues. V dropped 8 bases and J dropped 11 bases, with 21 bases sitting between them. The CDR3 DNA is TGTGCCACCACCCTCGTACCGGACAAAGCTGACGTCCTGACTTTC. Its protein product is CATTLVPDKADVLTF.

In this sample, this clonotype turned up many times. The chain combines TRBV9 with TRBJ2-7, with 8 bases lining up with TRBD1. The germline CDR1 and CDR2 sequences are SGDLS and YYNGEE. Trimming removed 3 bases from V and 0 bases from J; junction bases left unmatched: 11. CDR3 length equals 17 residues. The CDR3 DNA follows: TGTGCCAGCAGCGACTCATCGACAGGGGAGTACTCCTACGAGCAGTACTTC. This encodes CASSDSSTGEYSYEQYF.

CDR3 loop: CASSRSSPRQGNSPLHF. In DNA form, the CDR3 reads TGTGCCAGCAGCCGTAGTAGCCCCAGGCAGGGGAATTCACCCCTCCACTTT. The chain links TRBV11-1 to TRBJ1-6; weak D call: TRBD1 (6 bases). Germline V gene sequence: CDR1 SGHAT, CDR2 FQDESV (reference sequence). V was cut by 5 bases and J by 7 bases, with 21 bases left in between. The CDR3 has 17 residues.

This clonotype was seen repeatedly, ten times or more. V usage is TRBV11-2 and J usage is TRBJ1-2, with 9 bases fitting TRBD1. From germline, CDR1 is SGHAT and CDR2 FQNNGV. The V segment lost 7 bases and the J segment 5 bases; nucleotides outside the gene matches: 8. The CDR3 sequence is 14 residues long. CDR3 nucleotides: TGTGCCAGCACCGGTCGGACAGGGGAGTATGGCTACACCTTC. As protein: CASTGRTGEYGYTF.

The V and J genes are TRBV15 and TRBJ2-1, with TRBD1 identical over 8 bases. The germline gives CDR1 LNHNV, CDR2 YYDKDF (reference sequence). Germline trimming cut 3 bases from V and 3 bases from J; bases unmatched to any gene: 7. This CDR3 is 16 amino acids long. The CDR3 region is CATSRSLTGGYNEQFF. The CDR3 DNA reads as TGTGCCACCAGCAGGTCGCTAACAGGGGGCTACAATGAGCAGTTCTTC.

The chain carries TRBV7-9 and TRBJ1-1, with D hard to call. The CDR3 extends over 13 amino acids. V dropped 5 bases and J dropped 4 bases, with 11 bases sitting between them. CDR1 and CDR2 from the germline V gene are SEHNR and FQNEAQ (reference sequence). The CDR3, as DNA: TGTGCCAGCAGCAGTTTAGGTCCCACTGAAGCTTTCTTT. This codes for CASSSLGPTEAFF.

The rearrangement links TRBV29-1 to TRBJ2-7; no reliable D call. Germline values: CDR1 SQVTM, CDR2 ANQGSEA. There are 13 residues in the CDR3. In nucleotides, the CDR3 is TGCGGCGCCCGGGCAGAAAATTCCTACGAGCAGTACTTC. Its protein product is CGARAENSYEQYF.

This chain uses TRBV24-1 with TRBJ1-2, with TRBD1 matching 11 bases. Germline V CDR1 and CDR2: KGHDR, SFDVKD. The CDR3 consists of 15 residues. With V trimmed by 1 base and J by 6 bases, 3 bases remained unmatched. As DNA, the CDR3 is TGTGCCACCAGTGATTTCCGGGACAGGGGGGATGGCTACACCTTC. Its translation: CATSDFRDRGDGYTF.

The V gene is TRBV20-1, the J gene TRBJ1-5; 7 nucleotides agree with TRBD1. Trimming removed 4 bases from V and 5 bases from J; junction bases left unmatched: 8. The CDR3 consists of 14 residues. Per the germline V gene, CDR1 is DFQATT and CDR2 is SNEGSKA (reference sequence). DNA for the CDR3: TGCAGTGCTAAACGGGACAGTGAGTATCAGCCCCAGCATTTT. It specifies CSAKRDSEYQPQHF.

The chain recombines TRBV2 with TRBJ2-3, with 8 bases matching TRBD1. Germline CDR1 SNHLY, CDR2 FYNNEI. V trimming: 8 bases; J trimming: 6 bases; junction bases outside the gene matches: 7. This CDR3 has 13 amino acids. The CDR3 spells CASEAGGRDTQYF. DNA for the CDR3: TGTGCCAGCGAGGCAGGGGGCAGGGATACGCAGTATTTT. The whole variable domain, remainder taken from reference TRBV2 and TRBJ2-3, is EPEVTQTPSHQVTQMGQEVILRCVPISNHLYFYWYRQILGQKVEFLVSFYNNEISEKSEIFDDQFSVERPDGSNFTLKIRSTKLEDSAMYFCASEAGGRDTQYFGPGTRLTVL.

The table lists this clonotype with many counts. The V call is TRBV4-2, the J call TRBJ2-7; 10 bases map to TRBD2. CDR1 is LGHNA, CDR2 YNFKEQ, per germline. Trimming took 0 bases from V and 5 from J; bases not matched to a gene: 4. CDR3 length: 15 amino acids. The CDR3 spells CASSQDGLAGDEQYF. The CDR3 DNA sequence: TGTGCCAGCAGCCAAGATGGGCTAGCGGGAGACGAGCAGTACTTC.

CDR3 coding DNA: TGCGCCAGCAGCTCTCCGGGACAGGGTTACGAGCAGTACTTC. Amino acids: CASSSPGQGYEQYF. The rearrangement links TRBV5-1 to TRBJ2-7; 9 nucleotides align to TRBD1. The CDR3 spans 14 residues. J lost 4 bases, V lost 3 bases, and 5 bases had no gene match. In germline, CDR1 is SGHRS, CDR2 YFSETQ. The full variable domain, rest sourced from reference TRBV5-1 and TRBJ2-7, is KAGVTQTPRYLIKTRGQQVTLSCSPISGHRSVSWYQQTPGQGLQFLFEYFSETQRNKGNFPGRFSGRQFSNSRSEMNVSTLELGDSALYLCASSSPGQGYEQYFGPGTRLTVT.

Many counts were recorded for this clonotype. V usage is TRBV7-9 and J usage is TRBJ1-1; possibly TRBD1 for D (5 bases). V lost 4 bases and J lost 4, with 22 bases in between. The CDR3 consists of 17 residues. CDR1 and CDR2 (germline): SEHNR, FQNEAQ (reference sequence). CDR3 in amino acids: CASSSWMGEYGSTEAFF. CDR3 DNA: TGTGCCAGCAGCTCGTGGATGGGGGAGTACGGAAGCACTGAAGCTTTCTTT.

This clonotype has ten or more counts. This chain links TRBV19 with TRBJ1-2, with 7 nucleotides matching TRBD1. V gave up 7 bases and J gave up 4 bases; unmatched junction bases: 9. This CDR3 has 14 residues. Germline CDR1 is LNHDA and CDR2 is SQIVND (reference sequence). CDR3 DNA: TGTGCCAGTACCTTCGACAGGGCGGGCTATGGCTACACCTTC. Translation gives CASTFDRAGYGYTF.

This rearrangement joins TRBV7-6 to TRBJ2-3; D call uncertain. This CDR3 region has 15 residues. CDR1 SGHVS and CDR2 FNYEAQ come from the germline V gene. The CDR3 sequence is CAGRRKWQKADTQYF. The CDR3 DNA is TGTGCTGGACGGCGAAAATGGCAGAAGGCAGATACGCAGTATTTT.

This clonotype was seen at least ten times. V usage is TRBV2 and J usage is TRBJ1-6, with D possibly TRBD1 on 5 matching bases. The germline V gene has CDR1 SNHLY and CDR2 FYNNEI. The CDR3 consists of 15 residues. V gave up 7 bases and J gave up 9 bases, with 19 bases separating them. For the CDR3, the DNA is TGTGCCAGCACCGGAGGGCGGGGGACCGGTTCACCCCTCCACTTT. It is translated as CASTGGRGTGSPLHF.

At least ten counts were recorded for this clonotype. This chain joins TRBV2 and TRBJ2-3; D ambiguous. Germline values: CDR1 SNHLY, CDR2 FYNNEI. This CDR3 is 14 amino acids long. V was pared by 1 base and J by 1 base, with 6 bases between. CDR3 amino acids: CASSEEFGTDTQYF. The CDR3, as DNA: TGTGCCAGCAGTGAAGAATTCGGCACAGATACGCAGTATTTT.

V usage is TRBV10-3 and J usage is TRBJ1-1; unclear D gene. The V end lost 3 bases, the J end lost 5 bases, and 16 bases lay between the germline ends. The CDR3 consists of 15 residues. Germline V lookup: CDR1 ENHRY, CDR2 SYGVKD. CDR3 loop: CAISDPREGATEAFF. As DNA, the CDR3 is TGTGCCATCAGTGATCCGAGAGAGGGCGCGACTGAAGCTTTCTTT.

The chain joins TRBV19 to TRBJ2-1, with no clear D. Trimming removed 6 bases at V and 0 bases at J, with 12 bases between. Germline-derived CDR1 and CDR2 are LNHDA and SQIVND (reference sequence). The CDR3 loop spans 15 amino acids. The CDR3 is CASRPGPTSYNEQFF. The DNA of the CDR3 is TGTGCCAGTAGACCTGGACCAACCTCCTACAATGAGCAGTTCTTC.

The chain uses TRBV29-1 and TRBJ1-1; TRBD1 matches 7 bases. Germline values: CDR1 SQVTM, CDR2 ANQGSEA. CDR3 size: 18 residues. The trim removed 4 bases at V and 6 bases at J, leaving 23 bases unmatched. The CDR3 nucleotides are TGCAGCGTTGTAAGAGAGCTACAGGGGTCTCGTGTGGGGGCTGAAGCTTTCTTT. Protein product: CSVVRELQGSRVGAEAFF.

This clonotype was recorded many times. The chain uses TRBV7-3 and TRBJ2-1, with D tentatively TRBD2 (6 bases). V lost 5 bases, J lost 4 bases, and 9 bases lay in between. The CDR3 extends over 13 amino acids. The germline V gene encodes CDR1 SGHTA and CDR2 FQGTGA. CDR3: CASSIGSYNEQFF. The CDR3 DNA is TGTGCCAGCAGCATCGGGAGTTACAATGAGCAGTTCTTC.

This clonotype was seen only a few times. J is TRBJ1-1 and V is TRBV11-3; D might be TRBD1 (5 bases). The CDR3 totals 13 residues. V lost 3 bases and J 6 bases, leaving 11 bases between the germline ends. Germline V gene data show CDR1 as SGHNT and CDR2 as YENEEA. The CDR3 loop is CASSLGGESEAFF. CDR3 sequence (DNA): TGTGCCAGCAGCTTGGGGGGTGAGTCTGAAGCTTTCTTT.

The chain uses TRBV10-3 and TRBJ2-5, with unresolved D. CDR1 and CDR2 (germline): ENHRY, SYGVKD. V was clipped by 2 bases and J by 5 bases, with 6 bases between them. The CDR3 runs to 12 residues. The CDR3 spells CAISESVETQYF. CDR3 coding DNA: TGTGCCATCAGTGAGAGCGTCGAGACCCAGTACTTC.

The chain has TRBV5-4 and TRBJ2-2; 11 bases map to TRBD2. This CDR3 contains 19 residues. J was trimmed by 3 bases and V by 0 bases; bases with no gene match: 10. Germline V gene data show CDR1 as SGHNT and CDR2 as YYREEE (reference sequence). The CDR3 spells CASSLAYLAGGRDTGELFF. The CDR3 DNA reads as TGTGCCAGCAGCTTGGCCTATTTAGCGGGAGGGCGGGACACCGGGGAGCTGTTTTTT. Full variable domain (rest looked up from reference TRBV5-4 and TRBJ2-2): ETGVTQSPTHLIKTRGQQVTLRCSSQSGHNTVSWYQQALGQGPQFIFQYYREEENGRGNFPPRFSGLQFPNYSSELNVNALELDDSALYLCASSLAYLAGGRDTGELFFGEGSRLTVL.

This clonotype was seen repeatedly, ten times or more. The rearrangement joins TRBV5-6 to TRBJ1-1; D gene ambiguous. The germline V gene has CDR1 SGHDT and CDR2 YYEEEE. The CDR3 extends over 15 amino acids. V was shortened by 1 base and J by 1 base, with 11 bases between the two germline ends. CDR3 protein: CASSLLRSANTEAFF. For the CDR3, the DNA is TGTGCCAGCAGCTTGCTCAGAAGCGCGAACACTGAAGCTTTCTTT.

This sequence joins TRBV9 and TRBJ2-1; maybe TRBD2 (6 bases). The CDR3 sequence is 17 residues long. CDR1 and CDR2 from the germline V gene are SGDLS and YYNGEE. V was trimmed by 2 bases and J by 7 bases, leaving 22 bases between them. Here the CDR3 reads CASSVDGRLEIGNEQFF. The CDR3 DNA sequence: TGTGCCAGCAGCGTCGACGGGAGACTAGAGATTGGGAATGAGCAGTTCTTC.

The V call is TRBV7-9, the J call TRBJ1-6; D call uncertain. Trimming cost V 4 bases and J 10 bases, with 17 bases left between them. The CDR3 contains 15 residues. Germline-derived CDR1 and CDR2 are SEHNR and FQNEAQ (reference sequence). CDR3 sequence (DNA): TGTGCCAGCAGCTCCGCGACCCTGGGGTGGTCACCCCTCCACTTT. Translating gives CASSSATLGWSPLHF.

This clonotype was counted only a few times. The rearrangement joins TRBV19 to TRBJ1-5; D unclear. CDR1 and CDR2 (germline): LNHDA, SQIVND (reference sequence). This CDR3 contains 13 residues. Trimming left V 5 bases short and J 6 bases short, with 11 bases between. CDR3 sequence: CASSWEPSQPQHF. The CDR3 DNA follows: TGTGCCAGTAGTTGGGAGCCGTCTCAGCCCCAGCATTTT.

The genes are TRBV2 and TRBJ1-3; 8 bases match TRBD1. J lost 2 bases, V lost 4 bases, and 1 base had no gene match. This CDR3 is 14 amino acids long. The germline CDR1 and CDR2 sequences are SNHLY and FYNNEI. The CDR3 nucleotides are TGTGCCAGCAGTGCAGGGGGCACTGGAAACACCATATATTTT. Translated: CASSAGGTGNTIYF.